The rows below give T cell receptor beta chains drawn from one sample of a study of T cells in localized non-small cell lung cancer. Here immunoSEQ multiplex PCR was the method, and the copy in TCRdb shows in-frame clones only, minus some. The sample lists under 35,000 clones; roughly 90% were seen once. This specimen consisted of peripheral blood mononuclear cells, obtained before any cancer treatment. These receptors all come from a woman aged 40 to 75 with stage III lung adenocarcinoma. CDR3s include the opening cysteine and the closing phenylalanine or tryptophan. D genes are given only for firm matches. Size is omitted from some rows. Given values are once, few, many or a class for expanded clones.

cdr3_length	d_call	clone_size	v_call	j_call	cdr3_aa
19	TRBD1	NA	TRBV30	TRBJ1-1	CAWSESRLGTEKMNTEAFF
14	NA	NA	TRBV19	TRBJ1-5	CASSISQVNQPQHF
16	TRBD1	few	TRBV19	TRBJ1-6	CASSIDPGQGNSPLHF
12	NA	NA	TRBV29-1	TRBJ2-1	CSASTPYNEQFF
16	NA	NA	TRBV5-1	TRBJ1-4	CASATGPVATNEKLFF
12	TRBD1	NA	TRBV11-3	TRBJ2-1	CARETGAPEQFF
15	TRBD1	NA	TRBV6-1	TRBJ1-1	CASSRPGTGNTEAFF
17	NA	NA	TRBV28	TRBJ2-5	CASSLFSVRRDQETQYF
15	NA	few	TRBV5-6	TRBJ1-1	CASSLLGSRNTEAFF
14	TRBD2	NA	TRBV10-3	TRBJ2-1	CATAAGESYNEQFF
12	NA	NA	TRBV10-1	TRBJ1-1	CASSDRNTEAFF
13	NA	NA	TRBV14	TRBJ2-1	CASSFRTGNEQFF
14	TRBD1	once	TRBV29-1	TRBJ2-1	CSVKTGVTYNEQFF
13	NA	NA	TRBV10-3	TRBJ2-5	CAISDEGQETQYF
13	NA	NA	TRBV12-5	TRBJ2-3	CASGPDEGGTQYF
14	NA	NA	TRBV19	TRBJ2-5	CASSTLLARETQYF
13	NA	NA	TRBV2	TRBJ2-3	CASSNIETDTQYF
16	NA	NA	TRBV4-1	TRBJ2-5	CASSQGLVPEGETQYF
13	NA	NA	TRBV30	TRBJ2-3	CAFEGESTDTQYF
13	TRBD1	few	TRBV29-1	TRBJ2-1	CSVADRDYNEQFF
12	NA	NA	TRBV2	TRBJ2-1	CASSERPYEQFF
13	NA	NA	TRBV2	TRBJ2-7	CASERTAAYEQYF